Listed below are T cell receptor beta chains from one sample, sequenced in a study of shared clonotypes between healthy human individuals. Using immunoSEQ multiplex PCR, the repertoire was profiled, and TCRdb retains in-frame clones only, with some absent. The table lists about 680,000 clones, about 74% of them singletons. The material sequenced was memory CD4+ T cells sorted from blood. Every receptor here comes from a woman aged 25 to 39 in good health. CDR3s include the opening cysteine and the closing phenylalanine or tryptophan. D genes are given only for firm matches. Clone size, where shown, is once, few, many, or a class for clones that have expanded.

clone_size d_call j_call v_call cdr3_aa cdr3_nt
. TRBD2 TRBJ2-7 TRBV5-1 CASSLDPGGPREQYF TGCGCCAGCAGCTTGGACCCGGGAGGGCCCCGCGAGCAGTACTTC
. TRBD2 TRBJ2-5 TRBV4-1 CASSRVTGTSGRAGETQYF TGCGCCAGCAGCCGAGTAACCGGGACTAGCGGGAGGGCCGGTGAGACCCAGTACTTC
. TRBD2 TRBJ2-3 TRBV28 CASGSGSADTQYF TGTGCCAGCGGTAGCGGGAGTGCAGATACGCAGTATTTT
once TRBD1 TRBJ2-1 TRBV2 CASRERTGSWQFF TGTGCCAGCAGGGAAAGGACAGGGTCATGGCAGTTCTTC
. . TRBJ1-2 TRBV28 CASSHVGQSYGYTF TGTGCCAGCAGCCACGTTGGACAGTCCTATGGCTACACCTTC
. . TRBJ2-2 TRBV11-3 CASSLDRFGQSNTGELFF TGTGCCAGCAGCTTAGATCGTTTTGGTCAGTCGAACACCGGGGAGCTGTTTTTT
. . TRBJ1-5 TRBV11-3 CASTPGIDQPQHF TGTGCCAGCACCCCGGGTATAGATCAGCCCCAGCATTTT
. . TRBJ2-7 TRBV27 CASSSGQPRDEQYF TGTGCCAGCAGTTCAGGACAGCCTAGGGACGAGCAGTACTTC
. . TRBJ2-3 TRBV10-2 CATRRGNGHTDTQYF TGCGCCACCCGGAGAGGGAATGGGCACACAGATACGCAGTATTTT
. . TRBJ2-1 TRBV4-1 CASSQPGTLSYNEQFF TGCGCCAGCAGCCAACCCGGGACTCTTTCCTACAATGAGCAGTTCTTC
few . TRBJ2-1 TRBV5-1 CASSLGEGDNEQFF TGCGCCAGCAGCTTGGGGGAAGGGGATAATGAGCAGTTCTTC
. . TRBJ1-6 TRBV6-5 CASSPLSSPLHF TGTGCCAGCAGTCCACTAAGTTCACCCCTCCACTTT
. . TRBJ2-3 TRBV5-5 CASSRAEGTQYF TGTGCCAGCAGCCGGGCAGAAGGTACGCAGTATTTT
. . TRBJ2-7 TRBV5-1 CASSLEPNAFYEQYF TGCGCCAGCAGCTTGGAGCCAAACGCCTTCTACGAGCAGTACTTC
. TRBD1 TRBJ1-1 TRBV30 CAWTLPGTDIRTEAFF TGTGCCTGGACCCTACCCGGGACAGACATTAGGACTGAAGCTTTCTTT
. . TRBJ1-5 TRBV5-1 CASRRGIGADQPQHF TGCGCCAGCAGGAGGGGAATCGGGGCCGATCAGCCCCAGCATTTT
. . TRBJ2-4 TRBV4-1 CASSQRGLQDGGLAKNIQYF TGCGCCAGCAGCCAACGGGGACTCCAAGACGGAGGCCTAGCCAAAAACATTCAGTACTTC
. TRBD2 TRBJ2-1 TRBV10-3 CAISESALAGRDEQFF TGTGCCATCAGTGAGTCAGCACTAGCGGGGCGCGATGAGCAGTTCTTC
. . TRBJ2-5 TRBV9 CASSKRGGETQYF TGTGCCAGCAGCAAGAGGGGTGGGGAGACCCAGTACTTC
once . TRBJ1-5 TRBV19 CASSMTRYQPQHF TGTGCCAGTAGTATGACCCGCTATCAGCCCCAGCATTTT
. . TRBJ2-7 TRBV27 CASSSNQGYEQYF TGTGCCAGCAGTTCGAATCAGGGGTACGAGCAGTACTTC
. . TRBJ1-1 TRBV5-1 CASSLIPDNTEAFF TGCGCCAGCAGCTTGATACCAGACAACACTGAAGCTTTCTTT
. . TRBJ2-1 TRBV5-1 CASSIKEGRNEQFF TGCGCCAGCAGCATCAAGGAGGGCCGAAATGAGCAGTTCTTC
. . TRBJ1-4 TRBV5-1 CASSLALTANEKLFF TGCGCCAGCAGCTTGGCCTTGACGGCTAATGAAAAACTGTTTTTT
. . TRBJ2-7 TRBV18 CASSPSHSYEQYF TGTGCCAGCTCACCATCACACTCCTACGAGCAGTACTTC
. TRBD2 TRBJ2-7 TRBV7-2 CASSLALAGAYEQYF TGTGCCAGCAGCTTAGCACTAGCGGGAGCCTACGAGCAGTACTTC
. TRBD1 TRBJ1-1 TRBV6-1 CASSDRGQGTEAFF TGTGCCAGCAGCGACAGGGGGCAGGGCACTGAAGCTTTCTTT
. . TRBJ1-3 TRBV15 CATSRGQDGNTIYF TGTGCCACCAGCAGAGGTCAAGACGGGAACACCATATATTTT
. TRBD1 TRBJ2-3 TRBV5-1 CASSLAGTARDTQYF TGCGCCAGCAGCTTGGCTGGGACAGCGAGAGATACGCAGTATTTT